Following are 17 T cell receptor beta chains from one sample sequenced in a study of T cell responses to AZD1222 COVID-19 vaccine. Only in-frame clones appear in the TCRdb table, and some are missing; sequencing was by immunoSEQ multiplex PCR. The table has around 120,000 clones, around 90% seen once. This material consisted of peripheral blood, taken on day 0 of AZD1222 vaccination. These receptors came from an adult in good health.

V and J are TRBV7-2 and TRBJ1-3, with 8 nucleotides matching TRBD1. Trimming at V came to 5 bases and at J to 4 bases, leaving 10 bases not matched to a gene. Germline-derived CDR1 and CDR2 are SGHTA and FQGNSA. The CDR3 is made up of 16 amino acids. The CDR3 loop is CASSRGTGRGGNTIYF. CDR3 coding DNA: TGTGCCAGCAGCCGCGGGACAGGCAGAGGAGGAAACACCATATATTTT.

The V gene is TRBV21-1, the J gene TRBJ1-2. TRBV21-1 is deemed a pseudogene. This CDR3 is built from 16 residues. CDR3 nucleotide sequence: TGTGCCAGCAGCAACCTGGGGGGTTTTTGGAACTATGGCTACACCTTC. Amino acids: CASSNLGGFWNYGYTF.

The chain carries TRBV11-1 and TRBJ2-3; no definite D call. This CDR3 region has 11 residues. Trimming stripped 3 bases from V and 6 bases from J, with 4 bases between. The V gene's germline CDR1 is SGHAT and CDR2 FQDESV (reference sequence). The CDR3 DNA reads TGTGCCAGCAGCTTCTCGGATACGCAGTATTTT. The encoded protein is CASSFSDTQYF.

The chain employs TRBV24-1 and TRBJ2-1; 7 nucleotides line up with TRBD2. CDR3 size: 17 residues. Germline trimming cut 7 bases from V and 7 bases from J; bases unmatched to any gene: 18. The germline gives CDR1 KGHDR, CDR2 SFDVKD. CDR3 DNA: TGTGCCACCAGCGATGGTTCTTCGGGAGGATGGAAGAATGAGCAGTTCTTC. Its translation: CATSDGSSGGWKNEQFF.

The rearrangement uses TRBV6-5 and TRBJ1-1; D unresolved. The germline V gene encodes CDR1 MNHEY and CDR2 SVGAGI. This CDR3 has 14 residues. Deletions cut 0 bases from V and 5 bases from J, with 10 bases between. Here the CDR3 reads CASSYSNRGTEAFF. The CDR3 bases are TGTGCCAGCAGTTACTCGAACCGGGGAACTGAAGCTTTCTTT.

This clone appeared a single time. The chain's CDR3 is CASSQEYNWEQFF. The CDR3 DNA is TGTGCCAGCAGCCAAGAATACAATTGGGAGCAGTTCTTC. This rearrangement joins TRBV14 to TRBJ2-1; D is unresolved. The V end lost 0 bases, the J end lost 10 bases, and 10 bases lay between the germline ends. Germline CDR1 SGHDN, CDR2 FVKESK. The CDR3 sequence is 13 residues long.

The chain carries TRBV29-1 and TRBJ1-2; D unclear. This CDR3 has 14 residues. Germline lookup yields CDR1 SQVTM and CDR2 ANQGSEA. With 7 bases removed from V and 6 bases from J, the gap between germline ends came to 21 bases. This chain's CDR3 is CSGDVGSLPDGYTF. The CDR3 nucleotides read TGCAGCGGTGACGTGGGCTCTCTTCCCGATGGCTACACCTTC.

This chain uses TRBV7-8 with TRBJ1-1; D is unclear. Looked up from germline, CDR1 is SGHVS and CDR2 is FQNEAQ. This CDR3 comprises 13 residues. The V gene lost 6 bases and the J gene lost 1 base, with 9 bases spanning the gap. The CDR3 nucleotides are TGTGCCAGCAGGTTCAATGAGAACACTGAAGCTTTCTTT. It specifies CASRFNENTEAFF.

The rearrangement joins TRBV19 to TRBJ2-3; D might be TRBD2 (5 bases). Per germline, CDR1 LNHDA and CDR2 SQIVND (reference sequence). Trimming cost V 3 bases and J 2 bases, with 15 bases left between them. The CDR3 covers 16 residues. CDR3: CASSMINTGNTDTQYF. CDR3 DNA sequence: TGTGCCAGTAGTATGATAAACACGGGAAACACAGATACGCAGTATTTT.

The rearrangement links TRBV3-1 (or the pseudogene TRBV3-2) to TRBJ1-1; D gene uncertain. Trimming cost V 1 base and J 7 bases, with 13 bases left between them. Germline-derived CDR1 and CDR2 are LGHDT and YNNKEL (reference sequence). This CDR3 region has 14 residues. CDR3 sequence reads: CASSQGPFKSEAFF. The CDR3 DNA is TGTGCCAGCAGCCAAGGACCCTTTAAGAGTGAAGCTTTCTTT.

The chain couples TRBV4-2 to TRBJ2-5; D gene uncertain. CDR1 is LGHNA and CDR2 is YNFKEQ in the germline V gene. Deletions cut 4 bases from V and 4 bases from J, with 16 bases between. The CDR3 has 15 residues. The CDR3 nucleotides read TGTGCCAGCAGCCCCCCCGGATCCCTGGTAGAGACCCAGTACTTC. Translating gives CASSPPGSLVETQYF.

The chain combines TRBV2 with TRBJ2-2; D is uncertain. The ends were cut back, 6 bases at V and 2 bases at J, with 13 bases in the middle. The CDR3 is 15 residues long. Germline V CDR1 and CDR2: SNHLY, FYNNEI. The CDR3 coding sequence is TGTGCCAGCAGGTCTCTCCGAGAAAACACCGGGGAGCTGTTTTTT. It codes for CASRSLRENTGELFF.

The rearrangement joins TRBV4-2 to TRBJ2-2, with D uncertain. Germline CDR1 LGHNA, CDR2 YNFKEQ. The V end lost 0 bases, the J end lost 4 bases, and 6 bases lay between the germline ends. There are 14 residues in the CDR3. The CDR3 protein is CASSQEMFTGELFF. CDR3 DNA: TGTGCCAGCAGCCAAGAAATGTTCACCGGGGAGCTGTTTTTT.

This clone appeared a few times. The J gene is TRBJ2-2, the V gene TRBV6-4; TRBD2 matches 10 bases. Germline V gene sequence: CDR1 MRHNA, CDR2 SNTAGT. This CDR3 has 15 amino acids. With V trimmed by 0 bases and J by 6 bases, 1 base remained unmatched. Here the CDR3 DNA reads TGTGCCAGCAGTGACTCAGCGGGAGGGCCCGGGGAGCTGTTTTTT. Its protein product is CASSDSAGGPGELFF.

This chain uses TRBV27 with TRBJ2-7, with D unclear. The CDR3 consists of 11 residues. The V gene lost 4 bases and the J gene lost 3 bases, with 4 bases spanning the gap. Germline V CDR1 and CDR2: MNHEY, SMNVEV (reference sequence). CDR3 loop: CASSSYYEQYF. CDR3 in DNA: TGTGCCAGCAGTTCTTACTACGAGCAGTACTTC.

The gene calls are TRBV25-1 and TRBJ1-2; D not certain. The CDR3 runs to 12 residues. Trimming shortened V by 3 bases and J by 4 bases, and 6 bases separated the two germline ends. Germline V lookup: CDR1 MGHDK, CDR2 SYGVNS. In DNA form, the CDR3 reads TGTGCCAGCAGTGACAGGCTCTATGGCTACACCTTC. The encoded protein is CASSDRLYGYTF.

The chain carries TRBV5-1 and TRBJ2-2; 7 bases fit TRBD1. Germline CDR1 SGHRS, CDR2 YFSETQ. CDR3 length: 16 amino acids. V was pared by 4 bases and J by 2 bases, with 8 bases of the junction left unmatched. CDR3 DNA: TGCGCCAGCAGCCCCGTTGACAGGGTCAACACCGGGGAGCTGTTTTTT. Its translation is CASSPVDRVNTGELFF.